Below, 32 T cell receptor delta chains from the same sample are listed, as sequenced in a study of γδ T cells in repeated Plasmodium falciparum infection (dated by TCRdb to about 2021). Library preparation used multiplex PCR. Sequencing took place on an Illumina MiSeq. TCRdb called clones from the public reads with CATT, and repeated DNA sequences were later combined into one row. The sample table holds roughly 90,000 delta-chain clones, of which about 1.5% were seen once. Just under 9% of the sample rests with the top ten. For bulk TCR repertoire analysis, Vgamma9/Vdelta2+ and Vdelta2-negative gammadelta T cell populations were flow-sorted out of peripheral blood mononuclear cells. Sequenced: gamma-delta T cells from blood. Every receptor here comes from a pool of human donors (malaria-infected and uninfected, not separated).

Points on this clone: This likely stems from a read error, as it lies one base from a far larger clone. The same CDR3 is also encoded by other DNA sequences in this sample. This chain uses TRDV1 with TRDJ1; D is possibly TRDD3 (5 bases). In the absence of a J gene in TCRdb, the DNA was matched to germline to assign it here. CDR1 is TSWWSYY and CDR2 is QGS in the germline V gene. The CDR3 totals 20 residues. Deletions cut 6 bases from V and 3 bases from J, with 32 bases between. The chain's CDR3 is CALGERLYWGASLLPDKLIF. The DNA of the CDR3 is TGTGCTCTTGGCGAAAGACTATATTGGGGCGCGTCTCTCTTGCCCGATAAACTCATCTTT.

Points on this clone: The TCRdb protein, from a much larger clone, departs from this DNA's translation at residue 14, likely by read error; the protein shown derives from the DNA. The chain links TRDV1 to TRDJ1; D might be TRDD2 (5 bases). The J gene, left out of TCRdb, was set here by checking the DNA against germline. V lost 0 bases and J lost 0, with 26 bases in between. CDR3 size: 21 residues. The germline gives CDR1 TSWWSYY, CDR2 QGS. The chain's CDR3 is CALGELGLLLLTGWYTDKLIF. CDR3 nucleotides: TGTGCTCTTGGGGAACTGGGCCTCCTCCTTCTTACGGGGTGGTACACCGATAAACTCATCTTT.

This clone occurred many times. The chain links TRDV1 to TRDJ1; 10 bases match TRDD3. CDR3 length: 20 residues. CDR1 and CDR2 from the germline V gene are TSWWSYY and QGS. Trimming cost V 6 bases and J 0 bases; bases outside gene matches: 19. CDR3 sequence (DNA): TGTGCTCTTGGTCCCAGGCTTCCGCCATTACTGGGGGATGACACCGATAAACTCATCTTT. This codes for CALGPRLPPLLGDDTDKLIF.

Remarks on this clone: This likely came from a read error, as a far larger clone is one base away. Other nucleotide sequences in the sample specify the same CDR3. The CDR3 DNA sequence: TGTGCTCTTGGGGAACTTCCTGGTAGATTGAATGCTGGGGGATGGGGCGATAAACTCATCTTC. It translates to CALGELPGRLNAGGWGDKLIF. No J gene was named, though the V gene is TRDV1; whether TRDD3, the table's D call, matches the DNA was not checked. The germline V gene encodes CDR1 TSWWSYY and CDR2 QGS. The CDR3 consists of 21 residues.

This clone showed up just a few times. TCRdb's protein for this DNA is that of a much larger clone and differs from the translation at residue 22, likely a read error; the protein shown is the DNA translation. The chain joins TRDV1 to TRDJ1; 13 bases are shared with TRDD3. This CDR3 has 23 residues. Per germline, CDR1 TSWWSYY and CDR2 QGS. Here the CDR3 DNA reads TGTGCTCTTGGGGAACCCCCTGGCTCCTACTGGGGGATACGCCGAATTGATGCCGATAAACTCACCTTT. It codes for CALGEPPGSYWGIRRIDADKLTF.

This clone was counted a few times. TCRdb attributes to this sequence the protein of a much larger clone, which differs from the DNA translation at residue 10; a read error is likely, and the protein displayed is translated from the DNA. V is TRDV2 and J is TRDJ1; 10 bases line up with TRDD3. Germline matching of the DNA provided the J gene here, since TCRdb leaves it blank. The CDR3 sequence is 15 residues long. The germline V gene has CDR1 GEAIGNYY and CDR2 EKD. J was trimmed by 3 bases and V by 7 bases; bases with no gene match: 10. The chain's CDR3 is CAWEGDTENADKLIF. CDR3 coding DNA: TGTGCCTGGGAGGGGGATACGGAGAACGCCGATAAACTCATCTTT.

There are a few counts of this clone. The amino acid sequence in TCRdb belongs to a much larger clone and departs from this DNA's translation at residue 14, likely a sequencing read error; the sequence shown is translated from the DNA. The J segment was not called; the V segment is TRDV2; TRDD3 was called by the table and not checked on the DNA. Germline V gene sequence: CDR1 GEAIGNYY, CDR2 EKD. The CDR3 has 16 amino acids. CDR3 in amino acids: CACDGLVGAYTDKPIF. CDR3 DNA: TGTGCCTGTGACGGGTTAGTGGGGGCTTACACCGATAAACCCATCTTT.

Of note for this clone: This is likely an artifact of a read error, given a far larger clone one base away. The sample carries other DNA sequences with the same CDR3. The J gene is TRDJ1, the V gene TRDV1, with 11 positions matching TRDD3. V dropped 6 bases and J dropped 11; count of bases not matched to a gene: 32. The CDR3 extends over 21 amino acids. In germline, CDR1 is TSWWSYY, CDR2 QGS. The CDR3 DNA follows: TGTGCTCTTGGTATAGAAATCCCACTTCGGCGTAGTGGGGGATACGCACCGAGGCTCATCTTT. Its translation: CALGIEIPLRRSGGYAPRLIF.

In regard to this clone: TCRdb's entry gives the protein of a much larger clone, which mismatches this DNA's translation at residue 10, likely from a read error; the protein reported here is translated from the DNA. V gene TRDV2 combines with J gene TRDJ1; 7 bases align to TRDD3. Germline V gives CDR1 GEAIGNYY, CDR2 EKD. The CDR3 totals 17 residues. The CDR3 protein is CACDPRPWGVRKDRLIF. CDR3 DNA: TGTGCCTGTGACCCCCGGCCCTGGGGGGTACGCAAGGATAGACTCATCTTT.

Note on this clone: The protein given by TCRdb reflects a much larger clone and differs at residue 3 from this DNA's translation, likely from a read error; the protein shown is the DNA's translation. This chain uses TRDV1 with TRDJ1; tentatively, D is TRDD3 (5 bases). The CDR3 has 14 residues. From germline, CDR1 is TSWWSYY and CDR2 QGS. The CDR3 region is CAPGIPKYTDKLIF. The CDR3 DNA sequence: TGTGCTCCTGGGATTCCCAAGTACACCGATAAACTCATCTTT.

This clone appeared a few times. The protein given by TCRdb reflects a much larger clone and differs at residue 7 from this DNA's translation, likely from a read error; the protein shown is the DNA's translation. The chain is built from TRAV38-2/DV8 and TRDJ1, with TRDD3 matching 11 bases. The J gene, absent from TCRdb, was called here by matching the DNA to germline. CDR3 length equals 21 residues. Unmatched junction bases numbered 20, after V lost 0 bases and J lost 4 bases. Germline V lookup: CDR1 TSESDYY, CDR2 QEAYKQQN. The CDR3 DNA is TGTGCTTATAGGAGCGGCCGGATCCTACCGTACCTAACTGGGGGATACGATAAACTCATCTTT. Its translation is CAYRSGRILPYLTGGYDKLIF.

Regarding this clone: The protein TCRdb gives is from a much larger clone and does not agree with this DNA's translation at residue 7, likely a read error; the protein shown here comes from the DNA. CDR3: CACDTGDTGGYALPDKLIF. The CDR3 DNA reads TGTGCCTGTGACACCGGGGATACTGGGGGATACGCGTTACCCGATAAACTCATCTTT. The chain recombines TRDV2 with TRDJ1, with TRDD3 identical over 13 bases. TCRdb leaves out the J gene; it was filled in here by matching the DNA to germline. This CDR3 region has 19 residues. Germline V gene sequence: CDR1 GEAIGNYY, CDR2 EKD. V lost 0 bases to trimming and J lost 3 bases; unmatched junction nucleotides: 12.

There are a few counts of this clone. A much larger clone lies one base from this, so it may be a read error. The V call is TRDV1, the J call TRDJ1; TRDD3 matches 8 bases. The J gene, absent from TCRdb, was called here by matching the DNA to germline. The trim removed 5 bases at V and 3 bases at J, leaving 23 bases unmatched. The CDR3 is 20 amino acids. Looked up from germline, CDR1 is TSWWSYY and CDR2 is QGS. Here the CDR3 DNA reads TGTGCTCTTGGGAACTCTACTTCCGGACCGACTGGGGGGTTCCCCGATAAACTCATCTTT. Translation: CALGNSTSGPTGGFPDKLIF.

With regard to this clone: The TCRdb record carries a much larger clone's protein, which differs from this DNA's translation at residue 6; a read error is the likely cause, and the protein listed here is the DNA translation. This sequence joins TRDV3 and TRDJ1; D uncertain. No J gene is reported in TCRdb; it was inferred here by comparing the DNA with germline. CDR1 and CDR2 (germline): TVYSNPD, GDNSRS (reference sequence). Trimming removed 2 bases from V and 0 bases from J, with 16 bases in between. CDR3 length: 15 residues. CDR3 sequence (DNA): TGTGCCTTTTCATTCCCGGGGTTGTACACCGATAAACTCATCTTT. This gives the protein CAFSFPGLYTDKLIF.

There are a few counts of this clone. A far larger clone is one nucleotide away, so this likely arose from a read error. This chain uses TRDV1 with TRDJ1; 9 bases map to TRDD3. No J segment appears in TCRdb, so it was assigned here by matching the sequence to germline. The V gene's germline CDR1 is TSWWSYY and CDR2 QGS. The CDR3 sequence is 24 residues long. The CDR3, as DNA: TGTGCTCTTGGGGGATACACTCCCTTACCGGAGGTCTTTTACTGGGGGACTTCCACCGACAAACTCATCTTT. It codes for CALGGYTPLPEVFYWGTSTDKLIF.

Notes on this clone: The protein TCRdb lists belongs to a much larger clone and differs from this DNA's translation at residue 22, which points to a read error; the protein shown is made from the DNA. The chain employs TRDV1 and TRDJ1, with 10 bases fitting TRDD3. CDR3 length equals 23 residues. Looked up from germline, CDR1 is TSWWSYY and CDR2 is QGS. CDR3: CALGVLPGPRKPTGGLFTDKLTF. CDR3 in DNA: TGTGCTCTTGGGGTCCTACCGGGTCCACGTAAACCCACTGGGGGATTATTCACCGATAAACTCACCTTT.

The table lists this clone with a few counts. TCRdb assigns this DNA the protein of a much larger clone, which departs from its translation at residue 9; this likely reflects a read error, and the protein shown comes from translating the DNA. The CDR3 bases are TGTGCCTGTGACCCTATGCTTCTGGAGGATACCCCGTACACCGATAAACTCATCTTT. Translated, it gives CACDPMLLEDTPYTDKLIF. V usage is TRDV2 and J usage is TRDJ1, with D possibly TRDD3 on 6 matching bases. Since TCRdb gives no J gene, matching the DNA to germline was used here to assign it. Trimming removed 3 bases from V and 0 bases from J, with 25 bases in between. Per germline, CDR1 GEAIGNYY and CDR2 EKD. The CDR3 loop spans 19 amino acids.

Comments on this clone: A far larger clone is a single base away, which makes a read error likely. Other DNA sequences in the sample encode the same CDR3. The J gene is TRDJ2, the V gene TRDV2, with 12 bases aligning to TRDD3. CDR3 length: 18 residues. Germline CDR1 GEAIGNYY, CDR2 EKD. Trimming removed 0 bases from V and 3 bases from J; junction bases left unmatched: 7. The CDR3 bases are TGTGCCTGTGACACCTCTCTGGGGGATACGGGTGTGACAGCACAACTCTTCTTT. Its translation is CACDTSLGDTGVTAQLFF.

In this sample, this clone turned up many times. The sample has other DNA sequences that encode this CDR3 too. The chain combines TRDV1 with TRDJ1, with TRDD3 matching over 13 bases. Germline V gene data show CDR1 as TSWWSYY and CDR2 as QGS. V shed 4 bases, J shed 3 bases, and the junction held 20 bases outside the gene matches. The CDR3 length is 21 residues. CDR3 in amino acids: CALGVSLPIKLLGDTADKLIF. CDR3 nucleotides: TGTGCTCTTGGGGTCAGCCTTCCTATAAAACTACTGGGGGATACGGCCGATAAACTCATCTTT.

This clone has a count of ten or more. The protein held in TCRdb is that of a much larger clone and does not match this DNA's translation at residue 4, likely because of a read error; the protein shown is translated from the DNA. CDR3 region: CALVGYEMGDKGTDKLIF. CDR3 nucleotide sequence: TGTGCTCTTGTGGGATACGAAATGGGGGATAAAGGCACCGATAAACTCATCTTT. The V call is TRDV1, the J call TRDJ1; TRDD3 agrees at 9 bases. Assignment of the J gene here rests on matching the DNA to germline, because TCRdb gives none. Germline-derived CDR1 and CDR2 are TSWWSYY and QGS. The V gene end was trimmed by 7 bases and the J gene end by 1 base; junction bases not matched to a gene: 16. The CDR3 has 18 amino acids.

Concerning this clone: The amino acid sequence in TCRdb belongs to a much larger clone and departs from this DNA's translation at residue 16, likely a sequencing read error; the sequence shown is translated from the DNA. This chain uses TRDV2 with TRDJ1; D is unresolved. Assignment of the J gene here rests on matching the DNA to germline, because TCRdb gives none. The V gene lost 0 bases and the J gene lost 4 bases, with 32 bases spanning the gap. CDR3 length: 21 amino acids. Per the germline V gene, CDR1 is GEAIGNYY and CDR2 is EKD. CDR3 bases: TGTGCCTGTGACACCGTTCAAGGGGCTAAAAATTTCCAGGGCGAGGACGATAAACTCATCTTT. It encodes CACDTVQGAKNFQGEDDKLIF.

This clone has just a few counts. With a far larger clone one base away, a read error is the likely cause. Other DNA sequences of this sample code for an identical CDR3. The V call is TRDV2, the J call TRDJ1, with D unclear. The J gene was not available in TCRdb and was assigned here by matching the DNA to germline segments. Germline V gene data show CDR1 as GEAIGNYY and CDR2 as EKD. Trimming stripped 7 bases from V and 0 bases from J, with 17 bases between. This CDR3 comprises 15 residues. Here the CDR3 reads CACEGLEGDTDKLIF. The CDR3 coding sequence is TGTGCCTGCGAAGGTTTAGAAGGGGACACCGATAAACTCATCTTT.

This clone is large by share. Other DNA sequences in the sample encode the same CDR3. The genes are TRDV2 and TRDJ1; 10 bases fit TRDD3. The V segment lost 3 bases and the J segment 0 bases; nucleotides outside the gene matches: 6. The V gene's germline CDR1 is GEAIGNYY and CDR2 EKD. The CDR3 runs 16 residues. As DNA, the CDR3 is TGTGCCTGTGACCCGCGTACTGGGGGATACACCGATAAACTCATCTTT. It translates to CACDPRTGGYTDKLIF.

There are a few counts of this clone. TCRdb pairs this DNA with a much larger clone's protein that differs at residue 6, likely a read error; the protein shown was translated from the DNA. In DNA, the CDR3 is TGTGCCTGTGGCAAGGTCGCTTTTGGGGGGCCCAAGTACACCGATAAACTCATCTTT. It specifies CACGKVAFGGPKYTDKLIF. V and J are TRDV2 and TRDJ1; tentative D call: TRDD3 (6 bases). TCRdb records no J gene; here it was assigned by comparing the DNA to germline. This CDR3 is 19 amino acids long. V was clipped by 5 bases and J by 0 bases, with 27 bases between them. Germline CDR1 is GEAIGNYY and CDR2 is EKD.

Comments on this clone: TCRdb records a much larger clone's protein for this DNA, with a difference at residue 3 that likely arises from a read error; the protein given is the translation of the DNA. The rearrangement links TRDV2 to TRDJ1, with 9 bases matching TRDD3. No J gene was available from TCRdb, and it was assigned here by a germline match of the DNA. Germline V gives CDR1 GEAIGNYY, CDR2 EKD. The CDR3 runs 18 residues. CDR3: CARDTVAEGIRHTDKLIF. As DNA, the CDR3 is TGTGCCCGTGACACCGTGGCCGAGGGGATACGGCACACCGATAAACTCATCTTT.

The rearrangement links TRDV1 to TRDJ1, with 8 bases aligning to TRDD3. The J gene was not available in TCRdb and was assigned here by matching the DNA to germline segments. The CDR3 is 18 amino acids. J lost 6 bases, V lost 3 bases, and 18 bases had no gene match. Germline CDR1 reads TSWWSYY; CDR2 reads QGS. CDR3: CALGDVSVGDPRLYKLIF. The DNA of the CDR3 is TGTGCTCTTGGGGACGTGTCAGTGGGGGATCCTCGCCTCTATAAACTCATCTTT.

Note on this clone: TCRdb's protein, taken from a much larger clone, differs from this DNA's translation at residue 16, likely owing to a read error; the protein displayed comes from the DNA. The rearrangement uses TRDV2 and TRDJ1; D is unresolved. The J gene is absent in TCRdb and was assigned here via DNA matching to germline. CDR3 size: 19 residues. CDR1 and CDR2 from the germline V gene are GEAIGNYY and EKD. This CDR3 reads CACDTGAAPSPTYTDRLIF. CDR3 DNA sequence: TGTGCCTGTGACACCGGGGCGGCCCCGTCCCCCACGTACACCGATAGACTCATCTTT.

There are a few counts of this clone. The chain recombines TRDV1 with TRDJ3; possible D gene TRDD3, 6 bases. TCRdb offers no J gene call, so here the DNA was matched to germline to obtain one. Germline CDR1 reads TSWWSYY; CDR2 reads QGS. V dropped 1 base and J dropped 0 bases, with 25 bases sitting between them. The CDR3 loop spans 23 amino acids. The CDR3 spells CALGEHPAGAGISSSWDTRQMFF. CDR3 coding DNA: TGTGCTCTTGGGGAACACCCCGCTGGGGCTGGGATCTCGAGCTCCTGGGACACCCGACAGATGTTTTTC.

In regard to this clone: TCRdb's protein, taken from a much larger clone, differs from this DNA's translation at residue 19, likely owing to a read error; the protein displayed comes from the DNA. The J segment was not called; the V segment is TRDV1; TRDD3, the table's D call, was not compared with the DNA. The CDR3 is 21 residues long. The germline V gene encodes CDR1 TSWWSYY and CDR2 QGS. CDR3 region: CALGGPFPPSTGGYAPDKPIF. The CDR3 bases are TGTGCTCTTGGGGGTCCGTTCCCTCCCAGTACTGGGGGATACGCTCCCGATAAACCCATCTTT.

This clone was seen repeatedly, ten times or more. The J gene is TRDJ2, the V gene TRDV1, with 9 bases aligning to TRDD2. Assignment of the J gene here rests on matching the DNA to germline, because TCRdb gives none. The CDR3 loop spans 21 amino acids. Germline V CDR1 and CDR2: TSWWSYY, QGS. V trimming: 4 bases; J trimming: 0 bases; junction bases outside the gene matches: 18. As DNA, the CDR3 is TGTGCTCTTGGGGTTACCTTCCTACGACCCTGGGGGTCCACTTTGACAGCACAACTCTTCTTT. Translated, it gives CALGVTFLRPWGSTLTAQLFF.

On this clone itself: A much larger clone sits a single nucleotide away, making a read error possible. Other DNA sequences in the sample encode the same CDR3. V gene TRDV1 combines with J gene TRDJ1, with TRDD3 matching over 9 bases. TCRdb records no J gene; here it was assigned by comparing the DNA to germline. The CDR3 runs to 19 residues. CDR1 is TSWWSYY and CDR2 is QGS in the germline V gene. The CDR3 sequence: CALGELAPGYWGRPGKLIF. CDR3 DNA sequence: TGTGCCCTTGGGGAACTAGCTCCGGGGTACTGGGGGAGGCCTGGTAAACTCATCTTT.

As regards this clone: The protein held in TCRdb is that of a much larger clone and does not match this DNA's translation at residue 6, likely because of a read error; the protein shown is translated from the DNA. The rearrangement links TRDV2 to TRDJ2; D is possibly TRDD1 or TRDD2 (5 bases each). Since TCRdb gives no J gene, matching the DNA to germline was used here to assign it. Germline assignment: CDR1 GEAIGNYY and CDR2 EKD. This CDR3 spans 18 amino acids. Trimming cost V 0 bases and J 0 bases, with 16 bases left between them. The CDR3, as DNA: TGTGCCTGTGACACCGCGGGAAATCCTTCTGCTTTGACAGCACAACTCTTCTTT. It is translated as CACDTAGNPSALTAQLFF.